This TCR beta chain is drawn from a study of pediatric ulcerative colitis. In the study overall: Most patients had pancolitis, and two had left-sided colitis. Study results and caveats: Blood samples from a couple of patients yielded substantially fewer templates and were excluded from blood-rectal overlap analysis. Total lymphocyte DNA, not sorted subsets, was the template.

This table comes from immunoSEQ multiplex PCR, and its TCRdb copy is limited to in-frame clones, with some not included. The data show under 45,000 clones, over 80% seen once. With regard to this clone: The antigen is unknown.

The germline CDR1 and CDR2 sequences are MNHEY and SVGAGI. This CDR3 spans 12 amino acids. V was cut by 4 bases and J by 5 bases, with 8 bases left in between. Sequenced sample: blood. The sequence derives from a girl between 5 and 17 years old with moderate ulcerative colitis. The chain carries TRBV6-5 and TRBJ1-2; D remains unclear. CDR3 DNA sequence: TGTGCCAGCAGTTCCCCAGGATATGGCTACACCTTC. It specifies CASSSPGYGYTF.